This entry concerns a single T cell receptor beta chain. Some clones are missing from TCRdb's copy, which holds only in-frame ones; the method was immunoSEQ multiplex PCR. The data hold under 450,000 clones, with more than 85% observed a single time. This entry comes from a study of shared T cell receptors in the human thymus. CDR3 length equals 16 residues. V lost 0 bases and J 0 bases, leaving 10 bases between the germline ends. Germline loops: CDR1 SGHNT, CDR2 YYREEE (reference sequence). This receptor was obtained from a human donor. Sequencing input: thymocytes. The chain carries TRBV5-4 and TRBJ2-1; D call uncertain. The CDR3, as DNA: TGTGCCAGCAGCTTGGGTGAGTATTGCTCCTACAATGAGCAGTTCTTC. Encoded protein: CASSLGEYCSYNEQFF. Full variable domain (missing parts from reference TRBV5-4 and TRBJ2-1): ETGVTQSPTHLIKTRGQQVTLRCSSQSGHNTVSWYQQALGQGPQFIFQYYREEENGRGNFPPRFSGLQFPNYSSELNVNALELDDSALYLCASSLGEYCSYNEQFFGPGTRLTVL.